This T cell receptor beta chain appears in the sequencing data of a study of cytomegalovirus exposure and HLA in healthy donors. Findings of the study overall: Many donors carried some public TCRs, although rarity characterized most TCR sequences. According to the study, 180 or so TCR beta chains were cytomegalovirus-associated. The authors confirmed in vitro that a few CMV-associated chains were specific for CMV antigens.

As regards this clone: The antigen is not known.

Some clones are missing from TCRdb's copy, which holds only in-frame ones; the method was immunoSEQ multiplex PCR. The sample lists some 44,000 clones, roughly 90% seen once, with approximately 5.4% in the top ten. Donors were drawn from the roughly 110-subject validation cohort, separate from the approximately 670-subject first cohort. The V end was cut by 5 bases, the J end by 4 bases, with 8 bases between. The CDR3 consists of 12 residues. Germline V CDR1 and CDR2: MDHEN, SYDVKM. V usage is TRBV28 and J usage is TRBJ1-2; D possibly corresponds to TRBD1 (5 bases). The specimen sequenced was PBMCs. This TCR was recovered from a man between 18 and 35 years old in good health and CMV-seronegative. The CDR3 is CASSGGTYGYTF. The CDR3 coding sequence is TGTGCCAGCAGTGGCGGGACCTATGGCTACACCTTC.